These T cell receptor beta chains were read from a single sample in a study of T cells after yellow fever vaccination. TCRdb called the 5' RACE reads again in MiXCR, with one record for every CDR3 protein. The sample contains roughly 400,000 distinct CDR3 sequences, roughly a sixth of which appear only once. This material consisted of PBMCs, taken before the yellow fever booster vaccination. Receptor source: a man younger than 35 who received the YFV17D yellow fever vaccine. Both conserved end residues are part of each CDR3. The D gene is left open where the match is weak. Not every row has a clone size; where given, it reads once, few, many or a size class.

j_gene | d_gene | v_gene | abundance | CDR3nt | CDR3aa
TRBJ2-2 | TRBD1 | TRBV29-1 | few | TGCAGCGCTGAGGGACAGGGAAGCACCGGGGAGCTGTTTTTT | CSAEGQGSTGELFF
TRBJ1-6 | . | TRBV7-2 | . | TGTGCCAGCAGCTTAGGAAGGGAGGTGCCCCTCCACTTT | CASSLGREVPLHF
TRBJ2-7 | . | TRBV2 | . | TGTGCCAGTCAGGGGCAGGACGAGCAGTACTTC | CASQGQDEQYF
TRBJ1-5 | . | TRBV24-1 | few | TGTGCCACCAGGGCAGATAGCAATCAGCCCCAGCATTTT | CATRADSNQPQHF
TRBJ2-1 | . | TRBV6-6 | . | TGTGCCAGCAGTGTGGGGGGCAGGGCCCCTAGTGAGCAGTTCTTC | CASSVGGRAPSEQFF
TRBJ1-1 | . | TRBV14 | few | TGTGCCAGCACCCGGGGGAGCACTGAAGCTTTCTTT | CASTRGSTEAFF
TRBJ2-7 | . | TRBV5-1 | . | TGCGCCAGCAGCTTGCCCGGGACAAGGTCACCCTACGAGCAGTACTTC | CASSLPGTRSPYEQYF
TRBJ2-1 | . | TRBV11-2 | few | TGTGCCAGCAGCTTAGTTGCGAGGGTCAATGAGCAGTTCTTC | CASSLVARVNEQFF
TRBJ1-2 | TRBD1 | TRBV4-2 | . | TGTGCCAGCAGCCAAGTAACAGGGGCAGGTGGCTACACCTTC | CASSQVTGAGGYTF
TRBJ1-4 | . | TRBV14 | few | TGTGCCAGCAGCCAGGGATCTGGTGGAAAACTGTTTTTT | CASSQGSGGKLFF
TRBJ1-6 | . | TRBV2 | . | TGTGCCAGCAGTTCTAGGATTCCGGGAAATTCACCCCTCCACTTT | CASSSRIPGNSPLHF
TRBJ2-1 | . | TRBV5-1 | . | TGCGCCAGCAGCGTTGACGGGTCCTACAATGAGCAGTTCTTC | CASSVDGSYNEQFF
TRBJ1-1 | . | TRBV4-3 | few | TGCGCCAGCAGCCAAGATAATCTAGGGACTCCTTTCTTT | CASSQDNLGTPFF
TRBJ2-3 | TRBD2 | TRBV5-1 | many | TGCGCCAGCAGCTTGACTGCTAGCGGGGAACCAACAGATACGCAGTATTTT | CASSLTASGEPTDTQYF
TRBJ2-1 | TRBD2 | TRBV27 | few | TGTGCCAGCAGTTTATTTCTGGGGGGGTGGAATGAGCAGTTCTTC | CASSLFLGGWNEQFF
TRBJ1-1 | TRBD1 | TRBV5-1 | . | TGCGCCAGCAGCGCGACAGGGGTTGAAGCTTTCTTT | CASSATGVEAFF
TRBJ2-1 | TRBD2 | TRBV5-1 | . | TGCGCCAGCAGCTTGGGGACGGGGGGGGCCTGGAATGAGCAGTTCTTC | CASSLGTGGAWNEQFF
TRBJ1-2 | TRBD1 | TRBV4-3 | . | TGCGCCAGCAGCCAATTTGACAGGGGTAACTATGGCTACACCTTC | CASSQFDRGNYGYTF
TRBJ1-5 | TRBD1 | TRBV15 | . | TGTGCCACCAGCAGAGTCTCGGGCAGGGGGGAGGATCAGCCCCAGCATTTT | CATSRVSGRGEDQPQHF
TRBJ2-2 | . | TRBV7-3 | once | TGTGCCAGCAGCTTATTCAGGGCGTCAGCCGGGGAGCTGTTTTTT | CASSLFRASAGELFF
TRBJ1-4 | . | TRBV25-1 | few | TGTGCCAGCAGTGGACAGGAAAAACTGTTTTTT | CASSGQEKLFF
TRBJ1-4 | . | TRBV6-5 | few | TGTGCCAGCAGTTACTCGTGGAGGGCGGTCGATGAAAAACTGTTTTTT | CASSYSWRAVDEKLFF
TRBJ2-6 | . | TRBV6-6 | . | TGTGCAGGCGGCTCTGGGGCCAACGTCCTGACTTTC | CAGGSGANVLTF
TRBJ2-5 | TRBD2 | TRBV12-3/TRBV12-4 | few | TGTGCCAGCAGTTTGCGAGCGGGGCTCCGAGAGACCCAGTACTTC | CASSLRAGLRETQYF
TRBJ1-2 | . | TRBV20-1 | few | TGCAGTGCTAGGTTGACGAGGGACTATGGCTACACCTTC | CSARLTRDYGYTF
TRBJ2-3 | TRBD2 | TRBV7-2 | few | TGTGCCAGCAGCAGGGCGGGGGACTACTGGGATACGCAGTATTTT | CASSRAGDYWDTQYF
TRBJ2-1 | . | TRBV19 | . | TGTGCCAGTAGTCGCGCTTCCAGCTCCTACAATGAGCAGTTCTTC | CASSRASSSYNEQFF
TRBJ2-1 | . | TRBV10-3 | . | TGTGCCATCAGTGAGGAAGCCCCTGAGCAGTTCTTC | CAISEEAPEQFF
TRBJ2-1 | TRBD2 | TRBV5-6 | . | TGTGCCAGCAGCTTGGGTGGCGGGACTAGGGGGAATGAGCAGTTCTTC | CASSLGGGTRGNEQFF